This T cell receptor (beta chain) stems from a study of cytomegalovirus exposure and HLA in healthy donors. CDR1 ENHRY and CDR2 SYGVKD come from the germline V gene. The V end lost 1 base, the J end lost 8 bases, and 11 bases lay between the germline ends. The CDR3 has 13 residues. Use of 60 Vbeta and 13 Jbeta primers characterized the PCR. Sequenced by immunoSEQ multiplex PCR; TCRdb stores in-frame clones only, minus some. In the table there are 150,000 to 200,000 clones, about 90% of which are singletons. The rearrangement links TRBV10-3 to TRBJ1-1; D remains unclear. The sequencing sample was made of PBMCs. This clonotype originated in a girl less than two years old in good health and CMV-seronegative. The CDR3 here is CAISEFGEDEAFF. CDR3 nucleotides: TGTGCCATCAGTGAGTTTGGGGAGGACGAAGCTTTCTTT.